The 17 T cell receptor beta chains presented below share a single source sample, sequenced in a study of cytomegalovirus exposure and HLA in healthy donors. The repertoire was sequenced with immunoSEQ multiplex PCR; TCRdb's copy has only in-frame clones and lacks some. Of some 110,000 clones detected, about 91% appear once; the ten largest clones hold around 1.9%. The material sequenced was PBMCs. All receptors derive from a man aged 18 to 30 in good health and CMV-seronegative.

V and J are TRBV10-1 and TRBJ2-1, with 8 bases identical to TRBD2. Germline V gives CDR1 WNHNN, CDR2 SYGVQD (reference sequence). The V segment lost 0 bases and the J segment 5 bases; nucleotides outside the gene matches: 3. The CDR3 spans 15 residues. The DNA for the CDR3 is TGCGCCAGCAGTGAGTCGGTAGCGGGAAACAATGAGCAGTTCTTC. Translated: CASSESVAGNNEQFF.

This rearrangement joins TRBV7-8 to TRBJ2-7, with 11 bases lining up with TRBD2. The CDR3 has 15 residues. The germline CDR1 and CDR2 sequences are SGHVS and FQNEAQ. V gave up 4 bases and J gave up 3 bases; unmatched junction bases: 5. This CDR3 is CASSWTTSGGYEQYF. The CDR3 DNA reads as TGTGCCAGCAGCTGGACAACTAGCGGGGGCTACGAGCAGTACTTC. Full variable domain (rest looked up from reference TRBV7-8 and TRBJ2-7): GAGVSQSPRYKVAKRGQDVALRCDPISGHVSLFWYQQALGQGPEFLTYFQNEAQLDKSGLPSDRFFAERPEGSVSTLKIQRTQQEDSAVYLCASSWTTSGGYEQYFGPGTRLTVT.

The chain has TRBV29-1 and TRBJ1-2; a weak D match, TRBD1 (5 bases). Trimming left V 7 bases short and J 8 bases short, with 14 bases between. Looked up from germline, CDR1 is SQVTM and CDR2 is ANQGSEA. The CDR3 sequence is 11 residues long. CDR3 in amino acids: CSGDQGKGYTF. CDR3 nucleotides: TGCAGCGGAGACCAGGGAAAGGGCTACACCTTC.

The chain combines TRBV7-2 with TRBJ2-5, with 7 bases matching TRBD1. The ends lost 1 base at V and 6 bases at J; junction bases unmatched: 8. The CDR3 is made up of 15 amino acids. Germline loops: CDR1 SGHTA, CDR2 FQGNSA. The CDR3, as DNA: TGTGCCAGCAGCTTAGTAGGGACAGCACTGAAGACCCAGTACTTC. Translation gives CASSLVGTALKTQYF.

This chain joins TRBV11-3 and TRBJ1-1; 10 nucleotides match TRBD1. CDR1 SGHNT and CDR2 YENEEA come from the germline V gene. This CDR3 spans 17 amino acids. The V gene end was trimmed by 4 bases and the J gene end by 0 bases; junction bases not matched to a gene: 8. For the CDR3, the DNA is TGTGCCAGCAGCTCCTCCGGGACAGGGGTGATGAACACTGAAGCTTTCTTT. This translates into CASSSSGTGVMNTEAFF.

The chain's CDR3 is CASSLTAGGAIAYNEQFF. CDR3 DNA: TGTGCCAGCAGTTTAACAGCGGGAGGGGCTATCGCCTACAATGAGCAGTTCTTC. This rearrangement joins TRBV28 to TRBJ2-1, with 10 positions matching TRBD2. This CDR3 spans 18 amino acids. The V gene end was trimmed by 2 bases and the J gene end by 2 bases; junction bases not matched to a gene: 9. CDR1 and CDR2 (germline): MDHEN, SYDVKM.

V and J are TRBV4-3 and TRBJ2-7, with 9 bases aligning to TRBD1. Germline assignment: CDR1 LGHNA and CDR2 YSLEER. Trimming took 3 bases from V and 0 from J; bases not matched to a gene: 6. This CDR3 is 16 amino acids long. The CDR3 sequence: CASSQGTGGHSYEQYF. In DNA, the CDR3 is TGCGCCAGCAGCCAGGGCACAGGGGGCCACTCCTACGAGCAGTACTTC.

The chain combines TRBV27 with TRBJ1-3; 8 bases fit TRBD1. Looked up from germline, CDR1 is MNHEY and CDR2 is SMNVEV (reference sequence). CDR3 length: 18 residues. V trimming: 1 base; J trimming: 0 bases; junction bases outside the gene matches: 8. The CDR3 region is CASSLLNGTGNSGNTIYF. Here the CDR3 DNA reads TGTGCCAGCAGTTTATTAAATGGGACAGGAAACTCTGGAAACACCATATATTTT.

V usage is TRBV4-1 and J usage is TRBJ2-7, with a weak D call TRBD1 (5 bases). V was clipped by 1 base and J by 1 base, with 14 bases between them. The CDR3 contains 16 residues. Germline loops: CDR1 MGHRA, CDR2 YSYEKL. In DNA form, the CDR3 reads TGCGCCAGCAGCCAAGGCGGACACCCGATTTCCTACGAGCAGTACTTC. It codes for CASSQGGHPISYEQYF.

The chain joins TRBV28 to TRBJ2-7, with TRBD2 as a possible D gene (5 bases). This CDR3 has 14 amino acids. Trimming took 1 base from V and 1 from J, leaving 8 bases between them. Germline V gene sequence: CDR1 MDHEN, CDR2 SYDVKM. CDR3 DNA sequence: TGTGCCAGCAGTTTATTACAGCGGTCCTACGAGCAGTACTTC. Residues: CASSLLQRSYEQYF.

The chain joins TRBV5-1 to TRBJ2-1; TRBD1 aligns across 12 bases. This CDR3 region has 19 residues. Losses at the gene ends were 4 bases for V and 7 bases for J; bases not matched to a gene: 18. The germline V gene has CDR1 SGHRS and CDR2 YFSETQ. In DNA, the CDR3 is TGCGCCAGCAGCCGACCTCCGGGACAGGGGGCTGGTAGTAGTAATGAGCAGTTCTTC. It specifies CASSRPPGQGAGSSNEQFF. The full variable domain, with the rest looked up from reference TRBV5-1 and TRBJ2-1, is KAGVTQTPRYLIKTRGQQVTLSCSPISGHRSVSWYQQTPGQGLQFLFEYFSETQRNKGNFPGRFSGRQFSNSRSEMNVSTLELGDSALYLCASSRPPGQGAGSSNEQFFGPGTRLTVL.

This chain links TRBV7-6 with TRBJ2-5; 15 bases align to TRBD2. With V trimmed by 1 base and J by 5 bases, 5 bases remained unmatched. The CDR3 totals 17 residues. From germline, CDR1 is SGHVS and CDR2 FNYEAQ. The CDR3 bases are TGTGCCAGCAGCTTAGGGACTAGCGGGGGGGCTCGTGAGACCCAGTACTTC. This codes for CASSLGTSGGARETQYF.

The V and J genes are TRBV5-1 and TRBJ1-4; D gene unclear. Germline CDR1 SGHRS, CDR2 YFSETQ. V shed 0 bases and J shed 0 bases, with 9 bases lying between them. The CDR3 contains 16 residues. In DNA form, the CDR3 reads TGCGCCAGCAGCTTGGGCGGGAGAGCAACTAATGAAAAACTGTTTTTT. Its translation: CASSLGGRATNEKLFF.

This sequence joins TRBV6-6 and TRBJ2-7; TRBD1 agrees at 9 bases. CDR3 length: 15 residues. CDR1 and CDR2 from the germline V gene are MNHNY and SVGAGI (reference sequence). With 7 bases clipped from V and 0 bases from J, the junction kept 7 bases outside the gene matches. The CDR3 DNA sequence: TGTGCCAGCACGAGCAGGGGACAGGGCTCCTACGAGCAGTACTTC. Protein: CASTSRGQGSYEQYF.

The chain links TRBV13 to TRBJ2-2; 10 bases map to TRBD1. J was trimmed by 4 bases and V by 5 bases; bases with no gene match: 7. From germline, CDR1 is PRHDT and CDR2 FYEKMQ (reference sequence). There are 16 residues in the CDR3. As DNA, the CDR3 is TGTGCCAGCAGCACAAGACAGGGGGCCCTCACCGGGGAGCTGTTTTTT. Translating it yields CASSTRQGALTGELFF.

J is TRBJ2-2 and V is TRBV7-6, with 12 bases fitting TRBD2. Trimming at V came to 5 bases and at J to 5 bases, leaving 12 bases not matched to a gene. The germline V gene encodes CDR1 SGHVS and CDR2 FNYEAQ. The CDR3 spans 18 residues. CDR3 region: CASSQRLAGDALTGELFF. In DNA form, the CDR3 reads TGTGCCAGCAGCCAACGACTAGCGGGAGATGCTTTAACCGGGGAGCTGTTTTTT. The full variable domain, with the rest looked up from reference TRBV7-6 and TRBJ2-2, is GAGVSQSPRYKVTKRGQDVALRCDPISGHVSLYWYRQALGQGPEFLTYFNYEAQQDKSGLPNDRFSAERPEGSISTLTIQRTEQRDSAMYRCASSQRLAGDALTGELFFGEGSRLTVL.

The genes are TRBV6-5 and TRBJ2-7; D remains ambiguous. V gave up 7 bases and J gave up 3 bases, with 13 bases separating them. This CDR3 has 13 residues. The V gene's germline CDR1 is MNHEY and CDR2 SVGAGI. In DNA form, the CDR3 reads TGTGCCAGCATGCGGAGCCTGGGCTACGAGCAGTACTTC. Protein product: CASMRSLGYEQYF.